This TCR beta chain was captured in a study of blood T cell repertoires in COVID-19 (dated by TCRdb to 2018 to 2020). Study-wide context: The collaborator samples originated in the United States, Italy and Spain and spanned the acute and convalescent phases of COVID-19. The material from the prospective study consisted of cDNA or gDNA derived from T cells, B-cell-depleted T cells, or PBMCs. The dataset comprised deeply sampled blood TCRbeta repertoires from subjects exposed to, actively infected with, or recovered from COVID-19. A freely available public database, intended as a resource for researchers studying the immune response to SARS-CoV-2, is where the repertoires were released. Samples came from the ongoing ImmuneRACE study (first 160 participants) plus 1,254 subjects from 6 global collaborators. Sample metadata almost always included a de-identified subject ID, COVID-19 status, age in years and sex. Where HLA class I and class II types were available, the types were taken from metadata supplied by the sample provider, not from assay-based typing. The full study reports these points: How much clinical and demographic metadata was included differed by source and by participant, and the metadata was provided uncurated.

Each collaborating institution followed its own protocols to collect whole blood in K2EDTA tubes. For TCRbeta analysis, collaborators shipped samples as frozen whole blood, isolated PBMCs, or DNA extracted from either of those sample types. With regard to this clone: It has no known antigen specificity. Base qualities are not provided; no much larger clone lies one nucleotide away.

TCRbeta CDR3 regions were amplified from genomic DNA by means of the immunoSEQ Assay, a bias-controlled multiplex PCR. From the authors' description of their analysis: Within the assay, amplification of reference gene primers was used to estimate how many nucleated cells each sample contained. To quantify the absolute abundance of each unique TCRbeta CDR3 rearrangement, sequence reads were collapsed and filtered. Productive Simpson clonality was computed per sample as the square root of Simpson's diversity index over productive rearrangements. What TCRdb holds here is the immuneACCESS table cut down to in-frame rearrangements. Part of the clones is not present; checked against another copy, under half of the missing clones reflect an unresolved V gene, and the others are unexplained. That table furnishes V, J and clone size, whereas the DNA furnished D and trimming. This sample holds roughly 67,000 clones; 70% to 90% were observed only once. Of the sample, 20% to 25% falls within the top ten clones.

V and J are truncated by 3 bases and 7 bases respectively, leaving an intervening sequence of 18 bases. Reading the germline V gene (reference sequence) gives CDR1 GTSNPN and CDR2 SVGIG. The CDR3 sequence holds 14 residues, the cysteine and phenylalanine included. The kept DNA is CDR3 alone, 42 bases in frame from the first base. The sequenced sample was peripheral blood. The source is a man over 45 with acute or convalescent COVID-19. The sequence is built from TRBV30 and TRBJ1-2; the D gene is not confidently resolved. The base sequence is TGTGCCTGGAGCGAGAACCGAGTAAGCTCTGGCTACACCTTC. Translation gives CAWSENRVSSGYTF.